This TCR beta chain was sequenced for a study of human T cells and chemical hapten exposure. Study background: For sensitization, 2% DPC was applied to an approximately 2 cm by approximately 2 cm patch of upper inner arm skin.

This clonotype has a handful of counts. Germline-derived CDR1 and CDR2 are SGHDN and FVKESK. With V trimmed by 0 bases and J by 7 bases, 9 bases remained unmatched. The CDR3 is made up of 17 amino acids. TCRdb called the RACE reads again in MiXCR, with one record for every CDR3 protein. The table lists a few hundred thousand distinct CDR3 sequences, about 6% of them singletons. Time point meaning: patch test 2, 6 weeks after DPC sensitization. As for treatment: therapeutic diphenylcyclopropenone sensitization with weekly scalp DPC. Total RNA extraction was carried out from unfractionated whole blood. The sample here was whole blood, taken in connection with sensitization to the hapten diphenylcyclopropenone (DPC). J is TRBJ2-1 and V is TRBV14; 10 bases align to TRBD2. The TCR was taken from a woman in her late teens or twenties with alopecia areata. Some clones in this sample may be carry-over from other donors' samples. In nucleotides, the CDR3 is TGTGCCAGCAGCCAAGATCTTTGGGGACTAGCGCAGAATGAGCAGTTCTTC. Residues: CASSQDLWGLAQNEQFF.